These T cell receptor beta chains were read from a single sample in a study of blood T cell repertoires in COVID-19. TCRdb's copy holds only in-frame clones and misses some; the assay was immunoSEQ multiplex PCR. The sample records roughly 240,000 clones, about 80% being singletons. Source material: PBMCs or T cells enriched from blood (not recorded which). Receptors were obtained from a woman between 35 and 50 years old who had been exposed to COVID-19. Both conserved end residues are part of each CDR3. The order of the fields is J gene, clone size, V gene, D gene, CDR3 protein, CDR3 DNA. D genes are given only for firm matches. Clone size is given for some rows only: seen once, a few or many times, or a class if the clone is expanded.

J: TRBJ2-1; size: -; V: TRBV6-6; D: TRBD2; CDR3: CASSYGMAGGPGEQFF; DNA: TGTGCCAGCAGTTACGGCATGGCGGGGGGGCCAGGGGAGCAGTTCTTC
J: TRBJ1-1; size: -; V: TRBV5-6; D: -; CDR3: CASSLIGSPRSF; DNA: TGTGCCAGCAGCTTGATAGGGAGCCCTCGCAGCTTT
J: TRBJ2-4; size: -; V: TRBV28; D: TRBD1; CDR3: CASSYTGGRAKNIQYF; DNA: TGTGCCAGCAGTTACACAGGGGGCCGTGCCAAAAACATTCAGTACTTC
J: TRBJ1-2; size: -; V: TRBV27; D: -; CDR3: CASSLGGGKANYGYTF; DNA: TGTGCCAGCAGTTTAGGGGGGGGTAAAGCAAACTATGGCTACACCTTC
J: TRBJ1-5; size: -; V: TRBV30; D: -; CDR3: CAWGRTRTGNQPQHF; DNA: TGTGCCTGGGGAAGGACAAGGACGGGCAATCAGCCCCAGCATTTT
J: TRBJ2-1; size: -; V: TRBV28; D: -; CDR3: CASSSNEQFF; DNA: TGTGCCAGCAGTTCGAATGAGCAGTTCTTC
J: TRBJ1-2; size: many; V: TRBV7-3; D: -; CDR3: CASSWAGNYGYTF; DNA: TGTGCCAGCAGCTGGGCAGGGAACTATGGCTACACCTTC
J: TRBJ1-1; size: -; V: TRBV7-2; D: -; CDR3: CASSLGGRGTEAFF; DNA: TGTGCCAGCAGCTTAGGGGGGCGAGGCACTGAAGCTTTCTTT
J: TRBJ1-1; size: -; V: TRBV19; D: -; CDR3: CASSIDLGASMNTEAFF; DNA: TGTGCCAGTAGTATAGATCTGGGGGCCTCGATGAACACTGAAGCTTTCTTT
J: TRBJ2-5; size: -; V: TRBV2; D: TRBD2; CDR3: CASAGTSGVRETQYF; DNA: TGTGCCAGTGCCGGGACTAGCGGGGTGAGAGAGACCCAGTACTTC
J: TRBJ1-1; size: -; V: TRBV7-3; D: -; CDR3: CASSPGRSSEAFF; DNA: TGTGCCAGCAGCCCAGGAAGGTCTAGCGAAGCTTTCTTT
J: TRBJ2-2; size: -; V: TRBV7-8; D: -; CDR3: CASSLATSTGELFF; DNA: TGTGCCAGCAGCTTAGCTACAAGCACCGGGGAGCTGTTTTTT
J: TRBJ1-2; size: -; V: TRBV2; D: -; CDR3: CASSERPGHGYTF; DNA: TGTGCCAGCAGTGAAAGGCCAGGGCATGGCTACACCTTC
J: TRBJ1-5; size: few; V: TRBV6-5; D: -; CDR3: CASNEGTMNQPQHF; DNA: TGTGCCAGCAACGAAGGGACAATGAATCAGCCCCAGCATTTT
J: TRBJ1-1; size: -; V: TRBV28; D: -; CDR3: CASSFFGQTNTEAFF; DNA: TGTGCCAGCAGTTTTTTTGGGCAAACCAACACTGAAGCTTTCTTT
J: TRBJ2-3; size: -; V: TRBV18; D: TRBD2; CDR3: CASSPPGGDLTDTQYF; DNA: TGTGCCAGCTCACCACCGGGGGGGGACCTCACAGATACGCAGTATTTT
J: TRBJ1-6; size: -; V: TRBV7-9; D: TRBD1; CDR3: CASRDGTATSNSPLHF; DNA: TGTGCCAGCAGGGATGGGACAGCGACATCAAATTCACCCCTCCACTTT
J: TRBJ1-1; size: -; V: TRBV9; D: -; CDR3: CASSVARNTEAFF; DNA: TGTGCCAGCAGCGTAGCCCGGAACACTGAAGCTTTCTTT
J: TRBJ2-4; size: -; V: TRBV19; D: -; CDR3: CASTPGGTVENIQYF; DNA: TGTGCCAGTACCCCGGGGGGGACAGTTGAAAACATTCAGTACTTC
J: TRBJ2-3; size: few; V: TRBV5-1; D: -; CDR3: CASSLEAAPTDTQYF; DNA: TGCGCCAGCAGCTTGGAGGCGGCCCCCACAGATACGCAGTATTTT
J: TRBJ1-5; size: -; V: TRBV15; D: -; CDR3: CATSSWLNQPQHF; DNA: TGTGCCACCAGCAGTTGGCTTAATCAGCCCCAGCATTTT
J: TRBJ1-1; size: -; V: TRBV9; D: -; CDR3: CASSLSGDTPAFF; DNA: TGTGCCAGCAGCTTATCCGGGGACACCCCTGCTTTCTTT
J: TRBJ1-6; size: -; V: TRBV14; D: -; CDR3: CASAPRANSPLHF; DNA: TGTGCCAGCGCCCCCAGGGCGAATTCACCCCTCCACTTT
J: TRBJ1-3; size: -; V: TRBV19; D: TRBD1; CDR3: CASAGQPFSGNTIYF; DNA: TGTGCCAGTGCGGGACAGCCGTTCTCTGGAAACACCATATATTTT
J: TRBJ2-2; size: -; V: TRBV23-1; D: TRBD1; CDR3: CASSPQPPTGEGSGELFF; DNA: TGCGCCAGCAGTCCTCAACCCCCCACAGGGGAAGGTTCCGGGGAGCTGTTTTTT
J: TRBJ1-1; size: -; V: TRBV4-1; D: TRBD1; CDR3: CASSTLPTGGERAFF; DNA: TGCGCCAGCAGCACCCTTCCGACAGGGGGCGAAAGAGCTTTCTTT
J: TRBJ2-2; size: -; V: TRBV11-3; D: -; CDR3: CASTNTGELFF; DNA: TGTGCCAGCACAAACACCGGGGAGCTGTTTTTT
J: TRBJ1-2; size: -; V: TRBV24-1; D: TRBD1; CDR3: CATSDPDRNYGYTF; DNA: TGTGCCACCAGTGACCCGGACAGGAACTATGGCTACACCTTC